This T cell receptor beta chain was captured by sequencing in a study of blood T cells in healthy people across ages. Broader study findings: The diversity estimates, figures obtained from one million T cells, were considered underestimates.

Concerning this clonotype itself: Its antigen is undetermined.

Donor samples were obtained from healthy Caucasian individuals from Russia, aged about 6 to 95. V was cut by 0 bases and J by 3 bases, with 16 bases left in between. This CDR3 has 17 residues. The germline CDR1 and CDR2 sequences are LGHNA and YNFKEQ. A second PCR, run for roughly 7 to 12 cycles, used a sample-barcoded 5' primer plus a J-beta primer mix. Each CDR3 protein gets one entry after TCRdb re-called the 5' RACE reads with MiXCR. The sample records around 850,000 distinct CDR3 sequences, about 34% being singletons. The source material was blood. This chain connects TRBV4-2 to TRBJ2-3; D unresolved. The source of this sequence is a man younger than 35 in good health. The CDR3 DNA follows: TGTGCCAGCAGCCAAGACAAACAGCAGACTCTAACAGATACGCAGTATTTT. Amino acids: CASSQDKQQTLTDTQYF.